This TCR beta chain was recovered during a study of beta chain features in type 1 diabetes. Study-wide results and caveats: Since sequencing was performed on cDNA, cells with high TCR expression could be over-represented. Shorter TCRB CDR3s, moderately but significantly so, were found in Type 1 diabetes patients in all four CD4+ subsets.

As for this clone: Its antigen remains unidentified.

The isolated RNA, all of it, was reverse transcribed, so expressed TCRB transcripts were what got sequenced. TCRdb's copy holds only in-frame clones and misses some; the assay was immunoSEQ multiplex PCR. The sample lists about 220,000 clones; approximately 11% were seen once. Germline loops: CDR1 SNHLY, CDR2 FYNNEI. The CDR3 totals 18 residues. Between the trimmed V and J ends, which lost 7 bases and 0 bases, there was a span of 22 bases. Around 0.12 L of blood, on average, came from one heparinised draw per donor. The V call is TRBV2, the J call TRBJ2-1; either TRBD1 or TRBD2 may supply D (5 bases each). The sample taken for sequencing was central memory CD4+ T cells from blood. This sequence was found in a man younger than 35 in good health. The CDR3 nucleotides read TGTGCCAGCACATCGGGGATCGAAAGGGGTAACTCCTACAATGAGCAGTTCTTC. Its translation: CASTSGIERGNSYNEQFF.